This TCR beta chain appears in the sequencing data of a study of blood T cell repertoires in COVID-19. Study-level background: The study drew acute and convalescent COVID-19 samples from the United States, Italy and Spain. Nucleic acid was either cDNA or gDNA, and it came from T cells, B-cell-depleted T cells, or PBMCs.

Authors' data handling: Nucleated cell number was recorded as an estimate derived from reference gene primer amplification. Profiled with immunoSEQ multiplex PCR; TCRdb holds only in-frame clones, not every one. The DNA was the basis for D and trimming; V, J and clone size are from that table. The sample holds tens of thousands of clones, less than 95% seen once. This clone has only one observation. The CDR3 is made up of 14 amino acids. From germline, CDR1 is SGHRS and CDR2 YFSETQ. The trim removed 3 bases at V and 3 bases at J, leaving 5 bases unmatched. Sequenced input: peripheral blood. This TCR was sampled from a human donor with active COVID-19. The donor label of this sample is uncertain. The V call is TRBV5-1, the J call TRBJ2-7, with TRBD2 matching over 8 bases. Here the CDR3 DNA reads TGCGCCAGCAGCTCCCCCGGGACTAGCTACGAGCAGTACTTC. This translates into CASSSPGTSYEQYF. Full variable domain (rest looked up from reference TRBV5-1 and TRBJ2-7): KAGVTQTPRYLIKTRGQQVTLSCSPISGHRSVSWYQQTPGQGLQFLFEYFSETQRNKGNFPGRFSGRQFSNSRSEMNVSTLELGDSALYLCASSSPGTSYEQYFGPGTRLTVT.